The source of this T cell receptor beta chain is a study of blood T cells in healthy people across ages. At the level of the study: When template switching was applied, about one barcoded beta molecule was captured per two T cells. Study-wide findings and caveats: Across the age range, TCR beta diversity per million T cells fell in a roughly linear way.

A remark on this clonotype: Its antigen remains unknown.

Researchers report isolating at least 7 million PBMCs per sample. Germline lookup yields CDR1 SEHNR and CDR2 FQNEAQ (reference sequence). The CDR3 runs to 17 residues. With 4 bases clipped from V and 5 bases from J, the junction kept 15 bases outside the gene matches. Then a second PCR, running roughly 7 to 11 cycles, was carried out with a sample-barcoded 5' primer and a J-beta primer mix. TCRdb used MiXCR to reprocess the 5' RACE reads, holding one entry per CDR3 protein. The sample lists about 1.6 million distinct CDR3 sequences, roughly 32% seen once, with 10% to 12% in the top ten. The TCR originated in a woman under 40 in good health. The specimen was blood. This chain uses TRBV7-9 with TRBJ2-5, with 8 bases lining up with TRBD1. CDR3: CASSSFPTRGREETQYF. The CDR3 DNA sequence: TGTGCCAGCAGCTCATTCCCGACCAGGGGGCGCGAGGAGACCCAGTACTTC.